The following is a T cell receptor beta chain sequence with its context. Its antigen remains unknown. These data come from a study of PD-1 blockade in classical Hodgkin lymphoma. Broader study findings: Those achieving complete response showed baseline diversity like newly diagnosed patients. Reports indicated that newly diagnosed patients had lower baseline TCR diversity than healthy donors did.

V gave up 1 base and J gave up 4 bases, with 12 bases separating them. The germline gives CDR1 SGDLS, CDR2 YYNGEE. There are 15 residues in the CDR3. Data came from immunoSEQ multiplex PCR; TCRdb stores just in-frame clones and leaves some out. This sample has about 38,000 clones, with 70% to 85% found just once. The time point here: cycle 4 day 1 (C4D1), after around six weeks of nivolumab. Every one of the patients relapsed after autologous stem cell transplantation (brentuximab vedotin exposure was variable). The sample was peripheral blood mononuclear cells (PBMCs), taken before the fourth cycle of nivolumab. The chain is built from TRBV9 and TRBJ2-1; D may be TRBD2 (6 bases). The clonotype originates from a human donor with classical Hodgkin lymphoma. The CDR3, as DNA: TGTGCCAGCAGCGTAACGGGGGAACCTTACAATGAGCAGTTCTTC. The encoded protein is CASSVTGEPYNEQFF. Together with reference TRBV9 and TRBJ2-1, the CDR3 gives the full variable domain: DSGVTQTPKHLITATGQRVTLRCSPRSGDLSVYWYQQSLDQGLQFLIQYYNGEERAKGNILERFSAQQFPDLHSELNLSSLELGDSALYFCASSVTGEPYNEQFFGPGTRLTVL.